The T cell receptor (beta chain) under discussion was sequenced for a study of CD8 T cells in Susac syndrome. Treatment-naive patients with stable or active relapsing-remitting disease were the multiple sclerosis controls. TEMRA cells were FACS-enriched and CD8+ and CD4+ T cells negatively isolated. V shed 10 bases and J shed 1 base, with 9 bases lying between them. The CDR3 spans 12 residues. Germline V gene data show CDR1 as LNHNV and CDR2 as YYDKDF (reference sequence). Reverse transcription of about 0.45 to 1 ug RNA was performed with random hexamers. Coverage of TCR beta CDR3 amplification by immunoSEQ multiplex PCR extended to 54 Vbeta and 13 Jbeta. TCRdb reprocessed the immunoSEQ multiplex PCR reads via MiXCR and lists one record per CDR3 protein. This sample has 110,000 or so distinct CDR3 sequences, with around 94% found just once.

The TCR was taken from a human donor with multiple sclerosis. V usage is TRBV15 and J usage is TRBJ2-3; no firm D call. What was sequenced was CD4+ T cells from PBMCs. CDR3 bases: TGTGCCAGCCAATCCCGCACAGATACGCAGTATTTT. Translation gives CASQSRTDTQYF.